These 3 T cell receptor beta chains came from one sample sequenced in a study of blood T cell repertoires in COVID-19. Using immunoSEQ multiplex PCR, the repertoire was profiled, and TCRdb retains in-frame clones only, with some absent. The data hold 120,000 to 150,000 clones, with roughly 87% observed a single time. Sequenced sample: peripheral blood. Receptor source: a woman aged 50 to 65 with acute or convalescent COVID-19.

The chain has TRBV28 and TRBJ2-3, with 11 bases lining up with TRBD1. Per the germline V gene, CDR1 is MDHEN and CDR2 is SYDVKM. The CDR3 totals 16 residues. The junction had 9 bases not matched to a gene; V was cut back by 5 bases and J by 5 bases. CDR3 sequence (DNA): TGTGCCAGCAGTCCCCGACCGGGACAGGGGGAAGATACGCAGTATTTT. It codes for CASSPRPGQGEDTQYF.

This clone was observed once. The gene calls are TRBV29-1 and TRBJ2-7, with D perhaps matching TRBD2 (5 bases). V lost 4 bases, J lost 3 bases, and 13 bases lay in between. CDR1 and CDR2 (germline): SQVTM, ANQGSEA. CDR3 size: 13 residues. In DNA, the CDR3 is TGCAGCGTTGGCGGGTTCGGGTTCTACGAGCAGTACTTC. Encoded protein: CSVGGFGFYEQYF.

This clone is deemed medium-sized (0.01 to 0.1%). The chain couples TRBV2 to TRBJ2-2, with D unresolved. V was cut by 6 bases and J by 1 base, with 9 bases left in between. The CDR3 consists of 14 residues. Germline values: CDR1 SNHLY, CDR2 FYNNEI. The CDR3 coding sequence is TGTGCCAGCAGGCCGGGTCTGAACACCGGGGAGCTGTTTTTT. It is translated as CASRPGLNTGELFF.